This T cell receptor beta chain was sequenced for a study of T cell changes during pregnancy in multiple sclerosis. Produced via immunoSEQ multiplex PCR; TCRdb's table is partial and in-frame only. The sample contains roughly 60,000 clones, around nine tenths of which appear only once. Between the trimmed V and J ends, which lost 6 bases and 0 bases, there was a span of 9 bases. This CDR3 is built from 15 residues. In germline, CDR1 is MNHNS, CDR2 SASEGT. Sequencing was performed on peripheral blood, taken in the second trimester of pregnancy. This TCR was recovered from a female donor with multiple sclerosis, enrolled in a pregnancy study. The chain has TRBV6-1 and TRBJ2-6, with D possibly matching TRBD1 (6 bases). In DNA form, the CDR3 reads TGTGCCAGCAGCGCGGACAGCTCTGGGGCCAACGTCCTGACTTTC. Amino acids: CASSADSSGANVLTF.